This is a list of T cell receptor beta chains from one sample in a study of cytomegalovirus exposure and HLA in healthy donors. TCRdb's copy holds only in-frame clones and misses some; the assay was immunoSEQ multiplex PCR. The table has roughly 190,000 clones, about four fifths seen once. Sequenced material: PBMCs. The origin of the receptors is a woman aged 45-60 years in good health and CMV-seropositive. CDR3s include the opening cysteine and the closing phenylalanine or tryptophan. A D gene is named only where the DNA matches it firmly. Only part of the rows carry a size: once, few, many, or a class if the clone is expanded.

>.|TRBJ1-1|18|TRBV19|.
CASSIVKRRQNMNTEAFF
TGTGCCAGTAGTATAGTTAAGCGGCGGCAAAATATGAACACTGAAGCTTTCTTT
>TRBD2|TRBJ2-5|14|TRBV18|.
CASSPTGGGETQYF
TGTGCCAGCTCACCGACCGGGGGGGGAGAGACCCAGTACTTC
>TRBD1|TRBJ2-1|14|TRBV5-1|.
CASSPMTGDNEQFF
TGCGCCAGCAGCCCAATGACAGGGGACAATGAGCAGTTCTTC
>.|TRBJ2-3|16|TRBV28|.
CASSFVGGGATDTQYF
TGTGCCAGCAGTTTTGTTGGCGGGGGCGCAACAGATACGCAGTATTTT
>.|TRBJ2-1|13|TRBV7-3|.
CASSPGSYNEQFF
TGTGCCAGCAGCCCGGGTAGTTACAATGAGCAGTTCTTC
>.|TRBJ1-2|11|TRBV11-2|.
CASSLNGGYTF
TGTGCCAGCAGCTTGAACGGGGGCTACACCTTC
>TRBD1|TRBJ2-7|15|TRBV15|.
CATSTLTGGHYEQYF
TGTGCCACCAGCACTCTAACAGGGGGACACTACGAGCAGTACTTC
>TRBD2|TRBJ2-1|19|TRBV6-1|.
CASSGRWTSGVSSYNEQFF
TGTGCCAGCAGTGGGAGATGGACTAGCGGGGTCAGCTCCTACAATGAGCAGTTCTTC
>.|TRBJ2-2|15|TRBV6-4|.
CAPPRAGSLTGELFF
TGTGCCCCCCCTCGGGCGGGTTCCCTCACCGGGGAGCTGTTTTTT
>TRBD1|TRBJ1-6|16|TRBV9|.
CASSKGGAAPNSPLHF
TGTGCCAGCAGCAAAGGGGGCGCGGCCCCTAATTCACCCCTCCACTTT
>TRBD1|TRBJ2-3|14|TRBV11-3|.
CASSPTGFTDTQYF
TGTGCCAGCAGCCCGACAGGGTTCACAGATACGCAGTATTTT
>.|TRBJ2-7|12|TRBV7-8|.
CASSSTWDEQYF
TGTGCCAGCAGCTCGACATGGGACGAGCAGTACTTC
>.|TRBJ2-7|15|TRBV21-1|.
CASTRDRSPDYEQYF
TGTGCCAGCACCCGGGACAGGTCACCCGACTACGAGCAGTACTTC
>TRBD2|TRBJ2-3|14|TRBV19|few
CASRTRYITDTQYF
TGTGCCAGTCGGACTAGATACATCACAGATACGCAGTATTTT
>TRBD1|TRBJ1-3|16|TRBV19|.
CASIESGGSIGNTIYF
TGTGCCAGTATTGAATCAGGGGGCTCTATTGGAAACACCATATATTTT
>TRBD2|TRBJ2-2|16|TRBV7-3|.
CASSLGLAGNTGELFF
TGTGCCAGCAGCTTGGGACTAGCGGGAAACACCGGGGAGCTGTTTTTT
>TRBD1|TRBJ2-5|15|TRBV27|.
CASSGRDRVGETQYF
TGTGCCAGCAGTGGCCGGGACAGGGTTGGAGAGACCCAGTACTTC
>.|TRBJ1-5|14|TRBV11-2|.
CARTGRGSNQPQHF
TGTGCCAGGACGGGTCGCGGGAGCAATCAGCCCCAGCATTTT
>TRBD1|TRBJ2-3|15|TRBV4-3|.
CASSPQTGERGTQYF
TGCGCCAGCAGCCCCCAGACAGGGGAGAGAGGTACGCAGTATTTT
>TRBD1|TRBJ1-1|13|TRBV30|.
CAWTWDSYTEAFF
TGTGCCTGGACCTGGGACAGCTACACTGAAGCTTTCTTT
>TRBD2|TRBJ2-7|13|TRBV6-6|once
CASSRGGLYEQYF
TGTGCCAGCAGTCGGGGGGGCCTTTACGAGCAGTACTTC
>TRBD1|TRBJ2-5|15|TRBV5-5|.
CASSLLGQGRETQYF
TGTGCCAGCAGCTTGCTGGGACAGGGCCGGGAGACCCAGTACTTC
>TRBD1|TRBJ1-4|16|TRBV9|.
CASSNPNRGHNEKLFF
TGTGCCAGCAGCAACCCCAACAGGGGGCATAATGAAAAACTGTTTTTT
>TRBD1|TRBJ1-2|14|TRBV10-2|.
CASSSPDRDYGYTF
TGCGCCAGCAGTTCTCCCGACAGGGACTATGGCTACACCTTC
>TRBD1|TRBJ1-3|13|TRBV18|.
CASSPTGGITIYF
TGTGCCAGCTCACCGACAGGGGGGATCACCATATATTTT
>TRBD1|TRBJ2-2|15|TRBV19|.
CASSIGQGNTGELFF
TGTGCCAGTAGTATCGGACAGGGAAACACCGGGGAGCTGTTTTTT
>.|TRBJ2-7|13|TRBV27|.
CASSLSASYEQYF
TGTGCCAGCAGTTTATCGGCATCCTACGAGCAGTACTTC
>.|TRBJ1-1|15|TRBV25-1|.
CASSNWKGGETEAFF
TGTGCCAGCAGTAACTGGAAGGGAGGGGAAACTGAAGCTTTCTTT
>TRBD1|TRBJ1-1|13|TRBV6-6|.
CASSYDRGLEAFF
TGTGCCAGCAGTTACGACAGGGGGCTGGAGGCTTTCTTT
>.|TRBJ2-7|16|TRBV6-1|few
CASSGEQGNGFYEQYF
TGTGCCAGCAGTGGGGAACAGGGTAATGGGTTCTACGAGCAGTACTTC
>.|TRBJ1-4|16|TRBV4-3|.
CASSPGRRAFNEKLFF
TGCGCCAGCAGCCCGGGGAGGCGGGCGTTTAATGAAAAACTGTTTTTT
>.|TRBJ1-6|13|TRBV5-1|.
CASSLDRYSPLHF
TGTGCCAGCAGCTTGGACAGATATTCACCCCTCCACTTT
>TRBD2|TRBJ2-7|18|TRBV4-2|.
CASSREGTSAQGRGEQYF
TGTGCCAGCAGCCGGGAGGGGACTAGCGCGCAAGGACGGGGCGAGCAGTACTTC
>TRBD1|TRBJ1-5|13|TRBV29-1|.
CSARQGNDQPQHF
TGCAGCGCCCGACAGGGAAATGACCAGCCCCAGCATTTT
>TRBD1|TRBJ1-3|15|TRBV2|.
CASSVAGGPGNTIYF
TGTGCCAGCAGTGTGGCAGGGGGCCCTGGAAACACCATATATTTT
>.|TRBJ1-1|11|TRBV30|.
CAWSRQTEAFF
TGTGCCTGGTCGCGGCAAACTGAAGCTTTCTTT
>TRBD1|TRBJ1-1|14|TRBV6-1|few
CASSEKGRGNEAFF
TGTGCCAGCAGTGAAAAGGGCAGGGGGAATGAAGCTTTCTTT
>TRBD1|TRBJ1-5|17|TRBV4-2|.
CASSQAGQGAINQPQHF
TGTGCCAGCAGCCAAGCAGGACAGGGGGCGATTAATCAGCCCCAGCATTTT
>.|TRBJ1-3|16|TRBV5-6|.
CASSRAGFPDGNTIYF
TGTGCCAGCAGCCGGGCGGGATTCCCAGATGGAAACACCATATATTTT
>TRBD2|TRBJ2-4|13|TRBV9|.
CASSRASGGPAVF
TGTGCCAGCAGTCGGGCTAGCGGGGGCCCAGCGGTCTTC
>.|TRBJ1-1|11|TRBV9|.
CASSAGGVAFF
TGTGCCAGCTCTGCGGGGGGGGTCGCTTTCTTT